Listed below are T cell receptor beta chains from one sample, sequenced in a study of response to subunit inactivated influenza vaccine. Each CDR3 protein is one row after TCRdb ran MiXCR on the RT-PCR reads. The table lists hundreds of thousands of distinct CDR3 sequences, approximately 15% of them singletons, with 5.5% to 8% in the top ten. This sample comprised PBMCs from blood, obtained around 14 days before vaccination. All receptors derive from a man in his fifties who received an inactivated influenza vaccine. Each CDR3 is given with its conserved first and last residue. The D gene is left open where the match is weak. The size of a clone is reported for some rows only, either as once, few or many, or as a class for expanded clones.

d_call,j_call,clone_size,cdr3_length,v_call,cdr3_aa,cdr3_nt
TRBD1,TRBJ1-5,-,14,TRBV7-9,CASSHTGGGQPQHF,TGTGCCAGCAGCCATACAGGGGGAGGACAGCCCCAGCATTTT
-,TRBJ2-6,few,14,TRBV15,CATSRGTGANVLTF,TGTGCCACCAGCAGAGGGACTGGGGCCAACGTCCTGACTTTC
-,TRBJ2-1,once,17,TRBV4-3,CASSHPLCWGSYNEQFF,TGCGCCAGCAGCCACCCGTTGTGCTGGGGATCTTACAATGAGCAGTTCTTC
-,TRBJ1-1,many,12,TRBV12-3/TRBV12-4,CASINTGRRAFF,TGTGCCAGCATTAATACAGGGCGGCGAGCTTTCTTT
-,TRBJ2-3,few,14,TRBV29-1,CSADPRAGTDTQYF,TGCAGCGCGGATCCACGAGCCGGCACAGATACGCAGTATTTT
TRBD1,TRBJ1-2,few,14,TRBV7-2,CASSLEGQVYGYTF,TGTGCCAGCAGCTTAGAGGGACAGGTCTATGGCTACACCTTC
TRBD1,TRBJ2-3,few,15,TRBV11-1,CASSNQWGQANTQYF,TGTGCCAGCAGCAACCAATGGGGACAGGCAAATACGCAGTATTTT
TRBD2,TRBJ2-1,many,13,TRBV29-1,CSVRTSGLNEQFF,TGCAGCGTGAGGACTAGCGGATTAAATGAGCAGTTCTTC
TRBD2,TRBJ2-1,once,16,TRBV7-2,CASSLAWSGGFNEQFF,TGTGCCAGCAGCTTAGCGTGGAGCGGGGGTTTCAATGAGCAGTTCTTC
-,TRBJ1-4,-,13,TRBV4-2,CASSQDRGEKLFF,TGTGCCAGCAGCCAAGACAGGGGTGAAAAACTGTTTTTT
-,TRBJ1-6,-,16,TRBV7-9,CASSSGRSSYNSPLHF,TGTGCCAGCAGCTCGGGACGGAGCTCCTATAATTCACCCCTCCACTTT
-,TRBJ2-7,-,16,TRBV30,CAWSKPGLSASYEQYF,TGTGCCTGGAGTAAACCGGGACTTTCTGCCTCCTACGAGCAGTACTTC
TRBD1,TRBJ1-2,once,22,TRBV4-1,CASSQGGLRLPGQGPSNYGYTF,TGCGCCAGCAGCCAAGGGGGACTACGACTCCCGGGACAGGGGCCCTCTAACTATGGCTACACCTTC